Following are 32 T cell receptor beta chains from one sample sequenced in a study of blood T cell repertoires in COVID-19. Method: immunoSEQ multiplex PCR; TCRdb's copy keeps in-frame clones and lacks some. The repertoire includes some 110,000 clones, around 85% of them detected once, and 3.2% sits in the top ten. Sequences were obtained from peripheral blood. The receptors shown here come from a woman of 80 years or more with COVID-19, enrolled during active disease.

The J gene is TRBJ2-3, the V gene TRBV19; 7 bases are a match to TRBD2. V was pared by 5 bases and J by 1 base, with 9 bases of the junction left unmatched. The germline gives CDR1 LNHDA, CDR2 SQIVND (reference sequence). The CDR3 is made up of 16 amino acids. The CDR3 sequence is CASSGLEGSGTDTQYF. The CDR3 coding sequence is TGTGCCAGTAGTGGACTAGAAGGTAGTGGCACAGATACGCAGTATTTT.

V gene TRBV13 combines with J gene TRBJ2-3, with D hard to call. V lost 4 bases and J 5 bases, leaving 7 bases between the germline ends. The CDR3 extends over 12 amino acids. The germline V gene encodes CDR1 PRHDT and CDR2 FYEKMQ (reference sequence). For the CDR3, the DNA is TGTGCCAGCAGCTCCCAGGTAGATACGCAGTATTTT. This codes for CASSSQVDTQYF.

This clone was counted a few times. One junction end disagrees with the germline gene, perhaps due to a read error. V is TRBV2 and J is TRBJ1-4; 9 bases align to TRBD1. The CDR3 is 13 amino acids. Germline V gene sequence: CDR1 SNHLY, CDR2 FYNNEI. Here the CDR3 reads CAGRTGENEKLFF. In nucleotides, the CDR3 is TGTGCCGGCAGGACAGGGGAGAATGAAAAACTGTTTTTT.

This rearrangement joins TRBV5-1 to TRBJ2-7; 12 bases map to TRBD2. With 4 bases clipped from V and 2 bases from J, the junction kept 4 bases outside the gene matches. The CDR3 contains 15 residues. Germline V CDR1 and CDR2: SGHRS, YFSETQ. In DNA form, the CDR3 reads TGCGCCAGCAGCCCACTAGCGGGAGGCGCCTACGAGCAGTACTTC. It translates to CASSPLAGGAYEQYF. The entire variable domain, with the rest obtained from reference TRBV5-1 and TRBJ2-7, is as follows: KAGVTQTPRYLIKTRGQQVTLSCSPISGHRSVSWYQQTPGQGLQFLFEYFSETQRNKGNFPGRFSGRQFSNSRSEMNVSTLELGDSALYLCASSPLAGGAYEQYFGPGTRLTVT.

The CDR3 loop reads CASSESFRSITEAFF. CDR3 DNA: TGTGCCAGCAGTGAATCCTTCAGGTCTATCACTGAAGCTTTCTTT. The chain carries TRBV6-1 and TRBJ1-1; D ambiguous. Trimming cost V 2 bases and J 4 bases, with 14 bases left between them. The CDR3 is 15 amino acids. The germline CDR1 and CDR2 sequences are MNHNS and SASEGT.

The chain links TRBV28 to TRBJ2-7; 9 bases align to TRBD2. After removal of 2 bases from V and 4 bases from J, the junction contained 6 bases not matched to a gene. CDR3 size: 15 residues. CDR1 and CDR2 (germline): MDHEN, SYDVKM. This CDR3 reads CASSLNPAGGYEQYF. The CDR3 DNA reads TGTGCCAGCAGTTTAAATCCAGCGGGGGGTTACGAGCAGTACTTC.

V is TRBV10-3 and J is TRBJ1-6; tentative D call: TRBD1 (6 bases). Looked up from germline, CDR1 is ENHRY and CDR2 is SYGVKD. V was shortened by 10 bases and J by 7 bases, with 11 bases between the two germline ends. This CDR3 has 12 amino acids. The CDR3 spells CASATGNSPLHF. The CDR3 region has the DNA TGTGCCAGTGCAACAGGGAATTCACCCCTCCACTTT.

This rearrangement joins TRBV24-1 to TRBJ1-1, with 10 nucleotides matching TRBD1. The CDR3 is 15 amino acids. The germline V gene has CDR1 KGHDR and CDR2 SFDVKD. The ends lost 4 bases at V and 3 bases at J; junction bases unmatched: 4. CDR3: CATSDAGQGDTEAFF. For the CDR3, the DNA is TGTGCCACCAGTGACGCTGGACAGGGGGACACTGAAGCTTTCTTT.

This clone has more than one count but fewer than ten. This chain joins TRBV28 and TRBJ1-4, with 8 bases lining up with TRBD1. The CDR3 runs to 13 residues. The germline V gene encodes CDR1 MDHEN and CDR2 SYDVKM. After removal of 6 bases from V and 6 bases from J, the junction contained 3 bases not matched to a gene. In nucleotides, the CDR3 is TGTGCCAGCAGGGAGACAGGGGATGAAAAACTGTTTTTT. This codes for CASRETGDEKLFF.

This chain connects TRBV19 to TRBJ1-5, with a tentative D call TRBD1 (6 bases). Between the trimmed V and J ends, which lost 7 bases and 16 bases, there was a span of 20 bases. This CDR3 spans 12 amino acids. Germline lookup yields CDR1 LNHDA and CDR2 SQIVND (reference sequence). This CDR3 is CASTTRRGTHHF. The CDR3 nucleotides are TGTGCCAGTACCACCCGCAGGGGAACGCACCATTTT.

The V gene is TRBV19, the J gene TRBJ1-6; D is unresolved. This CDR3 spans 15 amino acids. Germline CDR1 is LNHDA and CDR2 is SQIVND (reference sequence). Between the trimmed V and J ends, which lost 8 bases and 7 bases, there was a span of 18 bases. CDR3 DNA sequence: TGTGCCAGTGGAACCGCCGGGAACCTAAATTCACCCCTCCACTTT. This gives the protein CASGTAGNLNSPLHF.

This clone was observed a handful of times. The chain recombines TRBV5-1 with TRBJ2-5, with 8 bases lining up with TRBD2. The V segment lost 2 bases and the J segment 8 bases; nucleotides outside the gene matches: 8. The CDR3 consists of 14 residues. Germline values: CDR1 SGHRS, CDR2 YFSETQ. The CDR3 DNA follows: TGCGCCAGCAGCTTCGGGGGGGCGCTTAATACCCAGTACTTC. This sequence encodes CASSFGGALNTQYF. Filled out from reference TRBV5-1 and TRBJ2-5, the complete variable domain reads KAGVTQTPRYLIKTRGQQVTLSCSPISGHRSVSWYQQTPGQGLQFLFEYFSETQRNKGNFPGRFSGRQFSNSRSEMNVSTLELGDSALYLCASSFGGALNTQYFGPGTRLLVL.

CDR3 sequence: CASSRPLTNQPQHF. As DNA, the CDR3 is TGTGCCAGCAGTCGCCCCCTAACCAATCAGCCCCAGCATTTT. The genes are TRBV28 and TRBJ1-5; D is unresolved. CDR1 and CDR2 from the germline V gene are MDHEN and SYDVKM. V gave up 5 bases and J gave up 3 bases, with 11 bases separating them. This CDR3 has 14 amino acids.

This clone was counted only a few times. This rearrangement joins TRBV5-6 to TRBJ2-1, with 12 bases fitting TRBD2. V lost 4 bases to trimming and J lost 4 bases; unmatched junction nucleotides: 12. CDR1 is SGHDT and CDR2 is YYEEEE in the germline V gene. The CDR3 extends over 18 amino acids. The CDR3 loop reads CASSVNLLAGGRYNEQFF. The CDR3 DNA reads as TGTGCCAGCAGCGTTAACCTCCTAGCGGGAGGGAGGTACAATGAGCAGTTCTTC.

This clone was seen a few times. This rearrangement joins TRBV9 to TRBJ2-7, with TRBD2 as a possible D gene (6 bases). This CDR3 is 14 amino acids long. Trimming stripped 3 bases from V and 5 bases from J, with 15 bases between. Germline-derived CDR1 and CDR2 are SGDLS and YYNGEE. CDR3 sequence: CASSAGTRKDEQYF. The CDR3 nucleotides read TGTGCCAGCAGCGCCGGGACTCGGAAAGACGAGCAGTACTTC.

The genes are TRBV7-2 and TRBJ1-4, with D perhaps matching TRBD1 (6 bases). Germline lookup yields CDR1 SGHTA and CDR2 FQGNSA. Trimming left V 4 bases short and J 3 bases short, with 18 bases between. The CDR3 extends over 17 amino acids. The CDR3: CASSSRGGPWSNEKLFF. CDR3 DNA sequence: TGTGCCAGCAGCTCGAGGGGGGGCCCCTGGTCTAATGAAAAACTGTTTTTT.

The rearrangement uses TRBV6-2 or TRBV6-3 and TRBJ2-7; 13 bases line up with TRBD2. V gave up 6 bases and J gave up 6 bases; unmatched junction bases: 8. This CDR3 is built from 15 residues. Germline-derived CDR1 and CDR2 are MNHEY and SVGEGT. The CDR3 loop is CASSGTSGRASEQYF. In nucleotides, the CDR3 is TGTGCCAGCAGCGGTACTAGCGGGAGGGCCTCCGAGCAGTACTTC.

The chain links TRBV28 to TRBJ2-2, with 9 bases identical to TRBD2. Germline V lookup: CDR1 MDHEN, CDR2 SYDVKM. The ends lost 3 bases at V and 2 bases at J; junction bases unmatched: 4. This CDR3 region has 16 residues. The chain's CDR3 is CASSLAGGINTGELFF. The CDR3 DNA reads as TGTGCCAGCAGTTTGGCGGGAGGGATAAACACCGGGGAGCTGTTTTTT.

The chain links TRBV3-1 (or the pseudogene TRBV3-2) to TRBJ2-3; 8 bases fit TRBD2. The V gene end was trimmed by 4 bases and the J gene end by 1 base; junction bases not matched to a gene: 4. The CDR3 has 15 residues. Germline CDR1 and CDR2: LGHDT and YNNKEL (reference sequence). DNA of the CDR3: TGTGCCAGCAGCCCCCAGCGGGGGCGCACAGATACGCAGTATTTT. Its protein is CASSPQRGRTDTQYF.

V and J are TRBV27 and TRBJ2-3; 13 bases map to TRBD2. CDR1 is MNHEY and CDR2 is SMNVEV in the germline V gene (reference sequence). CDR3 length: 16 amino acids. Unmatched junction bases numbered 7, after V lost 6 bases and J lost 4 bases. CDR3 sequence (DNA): TGTGCCAGCAGCCGGACTAGCGGGAGACTCGCAGATACGCAGTATTTT. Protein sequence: CASSRTSGRLADTQYF.

DNA of the CDR3: TGTGCCAGCTCGCGTAAGGGGGGGACCGTAAGCTCCTACAATGAGCAGTTCTTC. Amino acid sequence: CASSRKGGTVSSYNEQFF. The V gene is TRBV18, the J gene TRBJ2-1; D might be TRBD2 (7 bases). Per germline, CDR1 KGHSH and CDR2 LQKENI. Trimming pared 6 bases from V and 0 bases from J, leaving 21 bases between. The CDR3 length is 18 residues.

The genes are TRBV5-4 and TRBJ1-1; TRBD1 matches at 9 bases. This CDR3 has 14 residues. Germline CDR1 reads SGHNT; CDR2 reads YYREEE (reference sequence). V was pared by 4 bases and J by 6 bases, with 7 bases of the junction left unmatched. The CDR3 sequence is CASSATGGNPEAFF. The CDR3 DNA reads TGTGCCAGCAGCGCGACAGGGGGTAACCCTGAAGCTTTCTTT.

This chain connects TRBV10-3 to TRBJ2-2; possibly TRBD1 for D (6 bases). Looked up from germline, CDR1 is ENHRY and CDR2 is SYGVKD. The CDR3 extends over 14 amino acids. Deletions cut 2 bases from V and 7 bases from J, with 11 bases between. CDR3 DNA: TGTGCCATCAGTGAGGGGACACCCATCGGGGAGCTGTTTTTT. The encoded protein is CAISEGTPIGELFF.

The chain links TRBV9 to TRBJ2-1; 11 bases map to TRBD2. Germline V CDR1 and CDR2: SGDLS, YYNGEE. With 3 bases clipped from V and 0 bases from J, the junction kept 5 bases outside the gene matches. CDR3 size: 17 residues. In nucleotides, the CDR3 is TGTGCCAGCAGCGAAACTAGCGGGGGAGCCTCCTACAATGAGCAGTTCTTC. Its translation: CASSETSGGASYNEQFF.

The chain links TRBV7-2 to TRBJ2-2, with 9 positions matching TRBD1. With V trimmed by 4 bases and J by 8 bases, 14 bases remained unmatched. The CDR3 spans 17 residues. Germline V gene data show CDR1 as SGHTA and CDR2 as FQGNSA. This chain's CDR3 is CASSSITHRGRRGELFF. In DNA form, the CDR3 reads TGTGCCAGCAGCTCAATAACCCACAGGGGGCGAAGGGGGGAGCTGTTTTTT.

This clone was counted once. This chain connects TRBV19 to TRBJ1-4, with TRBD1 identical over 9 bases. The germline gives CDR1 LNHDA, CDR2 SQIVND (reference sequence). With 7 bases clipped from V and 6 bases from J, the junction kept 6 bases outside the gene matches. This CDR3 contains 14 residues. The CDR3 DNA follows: TGTGCCAGTACTCTACAGGGGGCAGATGAAAAACTGTTTTTT. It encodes CASTLQGADEKLFF.

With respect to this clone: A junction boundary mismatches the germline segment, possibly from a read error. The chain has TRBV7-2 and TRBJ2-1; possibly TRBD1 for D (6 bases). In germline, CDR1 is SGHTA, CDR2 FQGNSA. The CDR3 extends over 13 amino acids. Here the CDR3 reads CAISDRRNNEQFF. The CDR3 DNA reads TGTGCCATCAGCGACAGGAGAAACAATGAGCAGTTCTTC.

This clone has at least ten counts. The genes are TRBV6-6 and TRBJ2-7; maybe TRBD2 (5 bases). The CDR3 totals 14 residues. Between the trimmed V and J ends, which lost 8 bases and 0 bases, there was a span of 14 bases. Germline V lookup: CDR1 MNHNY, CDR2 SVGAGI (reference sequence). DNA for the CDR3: TGTGCCAGCCGAACGGGGAGCAACTCCTACGAGCAGTACTTC. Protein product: CASRTGSNSYEQYF.

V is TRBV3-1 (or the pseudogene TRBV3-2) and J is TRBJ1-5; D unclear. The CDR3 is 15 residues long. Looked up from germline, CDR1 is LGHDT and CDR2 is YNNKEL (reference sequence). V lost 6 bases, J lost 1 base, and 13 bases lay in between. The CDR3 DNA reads TGTGCCAGCAGGTGGGAGAATCTAAGCAATCAGCCCCAGCATTTT. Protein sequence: CASRWENLSNQPQHF.

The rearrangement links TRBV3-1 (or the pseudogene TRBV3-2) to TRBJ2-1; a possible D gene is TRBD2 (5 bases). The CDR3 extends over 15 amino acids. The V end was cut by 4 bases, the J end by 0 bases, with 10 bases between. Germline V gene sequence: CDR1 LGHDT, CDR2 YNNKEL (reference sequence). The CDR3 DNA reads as TGTGCCAGCAGCCTACGTCGGGGCTCCTACAATGAGCAGTTCTTC. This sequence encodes CASSLRRGSYNEQFF.

CDR3 residues: CASSPSGGVSYEQYF. CDR3 DNA: TGTGCCAGCAGTCCCAGCGGGGGGGTCTCCTACGAGCAGTACTTC. The chain joins TRBV6-2 or TRBV6-3 to TRBJ2-7; 10 bases map to TRBD2. CDR1 is MNHEY, CDR2 SVGEGT, per germline. The CDR3 contains 15 residues. The V and J ends lost 5 bases and 0 bases, in that order; junction bases with no gene match: 4.

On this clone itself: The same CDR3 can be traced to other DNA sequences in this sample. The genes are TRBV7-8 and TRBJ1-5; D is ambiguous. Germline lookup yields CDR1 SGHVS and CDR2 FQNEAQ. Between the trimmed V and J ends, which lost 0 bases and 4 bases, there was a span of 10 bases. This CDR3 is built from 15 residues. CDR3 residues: CASSLAGGGNQPQHF. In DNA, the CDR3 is TGTGCCAGCAGCTTAGCCGGAGGTGGGAATCAGCCCCAGCATTTT. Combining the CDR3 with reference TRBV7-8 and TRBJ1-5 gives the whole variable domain GAGVSQSPRYKVAKRGQDVALRCDPISGHVSLFWYQQALGQGPEFLTYFQNEAQLDKSGLPSDRFFAERPEGSVSTLKIQRTQQEDSAVYLCASSLAGGGNQPQHFGDGTRLSIL.